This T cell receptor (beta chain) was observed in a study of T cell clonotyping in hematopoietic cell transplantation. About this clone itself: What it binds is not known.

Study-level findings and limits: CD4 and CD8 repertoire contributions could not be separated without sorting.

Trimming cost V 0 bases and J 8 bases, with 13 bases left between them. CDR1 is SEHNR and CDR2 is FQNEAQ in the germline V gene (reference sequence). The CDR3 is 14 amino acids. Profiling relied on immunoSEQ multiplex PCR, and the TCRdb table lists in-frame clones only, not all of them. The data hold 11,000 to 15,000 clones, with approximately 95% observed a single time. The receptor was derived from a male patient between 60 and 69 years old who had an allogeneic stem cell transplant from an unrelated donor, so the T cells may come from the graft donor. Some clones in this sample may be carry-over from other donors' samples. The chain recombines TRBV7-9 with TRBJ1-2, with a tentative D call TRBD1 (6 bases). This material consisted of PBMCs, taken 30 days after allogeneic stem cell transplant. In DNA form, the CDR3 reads TGTGCCAGCAGCTTAGCGGCTCAGGGGTCCGGCTACACCTTC. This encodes CASSLAAQGSGYTF.